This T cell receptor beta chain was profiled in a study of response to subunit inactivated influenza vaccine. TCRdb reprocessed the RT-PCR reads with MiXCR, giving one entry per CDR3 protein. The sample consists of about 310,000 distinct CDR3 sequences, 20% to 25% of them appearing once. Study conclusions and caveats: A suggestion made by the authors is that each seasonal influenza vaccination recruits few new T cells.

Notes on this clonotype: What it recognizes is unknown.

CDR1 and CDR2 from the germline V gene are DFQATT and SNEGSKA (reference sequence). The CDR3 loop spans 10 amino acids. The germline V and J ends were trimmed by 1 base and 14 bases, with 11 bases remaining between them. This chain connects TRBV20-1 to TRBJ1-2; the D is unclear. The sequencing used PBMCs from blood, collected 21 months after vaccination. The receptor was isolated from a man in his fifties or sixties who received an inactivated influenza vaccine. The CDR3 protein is CSARGAQPTF. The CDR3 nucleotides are TGCAGTGCTAGAGGGGCTCAGCCAACCTTC.